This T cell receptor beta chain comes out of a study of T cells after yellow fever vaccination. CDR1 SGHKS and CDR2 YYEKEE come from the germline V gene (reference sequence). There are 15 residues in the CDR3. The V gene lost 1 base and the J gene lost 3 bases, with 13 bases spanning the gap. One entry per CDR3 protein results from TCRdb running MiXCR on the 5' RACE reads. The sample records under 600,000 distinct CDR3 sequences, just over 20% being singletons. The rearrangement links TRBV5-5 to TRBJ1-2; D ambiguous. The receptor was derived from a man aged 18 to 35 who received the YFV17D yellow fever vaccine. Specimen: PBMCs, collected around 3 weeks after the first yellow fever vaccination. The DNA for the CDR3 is TGTGCCAGCAGCTTGTGGTTAGGGAATGACTATGGCTACACCTTC. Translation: CASSLWLGNDYGYTF.